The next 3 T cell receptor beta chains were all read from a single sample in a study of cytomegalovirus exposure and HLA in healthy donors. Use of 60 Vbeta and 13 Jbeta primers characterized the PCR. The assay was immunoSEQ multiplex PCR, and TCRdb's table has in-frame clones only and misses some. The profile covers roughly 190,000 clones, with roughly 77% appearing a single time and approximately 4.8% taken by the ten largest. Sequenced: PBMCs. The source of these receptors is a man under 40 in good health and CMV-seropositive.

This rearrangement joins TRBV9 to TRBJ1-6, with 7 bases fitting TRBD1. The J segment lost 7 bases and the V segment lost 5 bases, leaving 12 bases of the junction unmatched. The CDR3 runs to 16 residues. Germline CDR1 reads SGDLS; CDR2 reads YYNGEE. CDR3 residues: CASSPQGVRINSPLHF. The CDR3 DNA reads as TGTGCCAGCAGTCCCCAGGGGGTGAGGATCAATTCACCCCTCCACTTT. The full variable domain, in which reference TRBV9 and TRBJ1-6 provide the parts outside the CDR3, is DSGVTQTPKHLITATGQRVTLRCSPRSGDLSVYWYQQSLDQGLQFLIQYYNGEERAKGNILERFSAQQFPDLHSELNLSSLELGDSALYFCASSPQGVRINSPLHFGNGTRLTVT.

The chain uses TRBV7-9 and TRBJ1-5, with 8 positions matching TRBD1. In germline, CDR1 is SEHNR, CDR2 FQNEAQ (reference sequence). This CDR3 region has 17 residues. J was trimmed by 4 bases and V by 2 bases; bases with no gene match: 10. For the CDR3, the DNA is TGTGCCAGCAGCTTATCTCGCTTGACAGGGGTGAATCAGCCCCAGCATTTT. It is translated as CASSLSRLTGVNQPQHF.

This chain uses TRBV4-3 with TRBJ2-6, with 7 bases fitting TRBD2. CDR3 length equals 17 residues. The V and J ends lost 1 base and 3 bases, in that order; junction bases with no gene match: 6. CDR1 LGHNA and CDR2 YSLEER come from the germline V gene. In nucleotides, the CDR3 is TGCGCCAGCAGCCAAGGTGGACTAGTTGATGGGGCCAACGTCCTGACTTTC. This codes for CASSQGGLVDGANVLTF.